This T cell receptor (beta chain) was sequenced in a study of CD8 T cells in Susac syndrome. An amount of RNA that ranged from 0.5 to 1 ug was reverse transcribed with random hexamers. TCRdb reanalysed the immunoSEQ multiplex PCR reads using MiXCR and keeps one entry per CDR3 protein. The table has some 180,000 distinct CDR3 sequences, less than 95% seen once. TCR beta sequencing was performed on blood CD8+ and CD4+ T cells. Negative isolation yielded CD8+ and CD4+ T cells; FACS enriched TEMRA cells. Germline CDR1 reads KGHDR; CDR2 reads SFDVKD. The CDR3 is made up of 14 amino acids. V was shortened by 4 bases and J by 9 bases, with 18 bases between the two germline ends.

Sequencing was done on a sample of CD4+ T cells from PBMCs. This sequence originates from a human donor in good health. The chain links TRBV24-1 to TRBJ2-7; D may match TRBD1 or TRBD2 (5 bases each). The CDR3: CATSDPGAPAAQYF. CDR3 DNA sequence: TGTGCCACCAGTGACCCCGGGGCCCCCGCGGCGCAGTACTTC.